The rows below give T cell receptor beta chains drawn from one sample of a study of Ad26.COV2.S vaccination and SARS-CoV-2 variants. This table comes from immunoSEQ multiplex PCR, and its TCRdb copy is limited to in-frame clones, with some not included. The sample has some 350,000 clones, under 95% seen once. The material sequenced was peripheral blood, taken after recovery from COVID-19. Every receptor here comes from a human donor who had recovered from COVID-19. CDR3s include the opening cysteine and the closing phenylalanine or tryptophan. A D gene is named only where the DNA matches it firmly. Not all rows give a size; the values are once, few, many and, for expanded clones, a class.

size: NA; V: TRBV20-1; D: NA; J: TRBJ2-7; DNA: TGCAGTGCTAGTCCCTCGGCAGGGAAAGACGAGCAGTACTTC; CDR3: CSASPSAGKDEQYF
size: NA; V: TRBV29-1; D: TRBD1; J: TRBJ1-1; DNA: TGCAGCGGGAGGAGGACAGGGAGGAACACTGAAGCTTTCTTT; CDR3: CSGRRTGRNTEAFF
size: NA; V: TRBV7-3; D: NA; J: TRBJ2-5; DNA: TGTGCCAGCAGCTTAGGGCAGGTACAAGAGACCCAGTACTTC; CDR3: CASSLGQVQETQYF
size: NA; V: TRBV27; D: NA; J: TRBJ1-1; DNA: TGTGCCAGCAGTTTAGGAGTGGGGACTGAAGCTTTCTTT; CDR3: CASSLGVGTEAFF
size: NA; V: TRBV6-6; D: NA; J: TRBJ1-1; DNA: TGTGCCAGGCCCATTAGCTCGACAAAGACGAACACTGAAGCTTTCTTT; CDR3: CARPISSTKTNTEAFF
size: NA; V: TRBV10-1; D: TRBD2; J: TRBJ2-3; DNA: TGCGCCAGCAGCCCGGGACTAGCGGGGGTTCTGTATTTT; CDR3: CASSPGLAGVLYF
size: NA; V: TRBV5-1; D: NA; J: TRBJ1-5; DNA: TGCGCCAGCAGCTCATCGACAGGAGCAGCCCAGCATTTT; CDR3: CASSSSTGAAQHF
size: NA; V: TRBV12-3/TRBV12-4; D: NA; J: TRBJ1-1; DNA: TGTGCCAGCAGTTTGCGGGTTACTGAAGCTTTCTTT; CDR3: CASSLRVTEAFF
size: NA; V: TRBV6-5; D: NA; J: TRBJ1-1; DNA: TGTGCCAGCACTAAGAGCTCGAACACTGAAGCTTTCTTT; CDR3: CASTKSSNTEAFF
size: NA; V: TRBV6-5; D: NA; J: TRBJ2-1; DNA: TGTGCCAGCAGCCCGCAGGGGGGCGCAATCAATGAGCAGTTCTTC; CDR3: CASSPQGGAINEQFF
size: few; V: TRBV7-9; D: TRBD1; J: TRBJ1-1; DNA: TGTGCCAGCAGCTCTTCCGGGACAGGGGGCTTTTATGAAGCTTTCTTT; CDR3: CASSSSGTGGFYEAFF
size: NA; V: TRBV9; D: NA; J: TRBJ1-4; DNA: TGTGCCAGCAGCCTAGGAGGGGCAACTAATGAAAAACTGTTTTTT; CDR3: CASSLGGATNEKLFF
size: NA; V: TRBV9; D: NA; J: TRBJ1-4; DNA: TGTGCCAGCAGCGTAGGGGGAGAAGGTGAAAAACTGTTTTTT; CDR3: CASSVGGEGEKLFF
size: once; V: TRBV18; D: TRBD1; J: TRBJ1-2; DNA: TGTGCCACCGAGGGACAGGGGATCTATGGCTACACCTTC; CDR3: CATEGQGIYGYTF
size: NA; V: TRBV7-9; D: TRBD1; J: TRBJ1-2; DNA: TGTGCCAGCAGTCGGGACAGGATTTATGGCTACACCTTC; CDR3: CASSRDRIYGYTF
size: NA; V: TRBV27; D: TRBD1; J: TRBJ2-1; DNA: TGTGCCAGCAGTTTTCTGAGGACAGGGACATACAATGAGCAGTTCTTC; CDR3: CASSFLRTGTYNEQFF
size: NA; V: TRBV9; D: NA; J: TRBJ2-2; DNA: TGTGCCAGCAGCGATTCGGGACTCCCGTTCGCGCTGTTTTTT; CDR3: CASSDSGLPFALFF
size: NA; V: TRBV13; D: NA; J: TRBJ1-4; DNA: TGTGCCAGCAGCTTAGGGGCTGGGGGAAATGAAAAACTGTTTTTT; CDR3: CASSLGAGGNEKLFF
size: NA; V: TRBV5-4; D: NA; J: TRBJ2-2; DNA: TGTGCCAGCAGCTTAGGGGGTGACTATACCGGGGAGCTGTTTTTT; CDR3: CASSLGGDYTGELFF
size: NA; V: TRBV6-5; D: NA; J: TRBJ1-6; DNA: TGTGCCAGCAAGCCCGGACAGAATCCCCTCCACTTT; CDR3: CASKPGQNPLHF
size: NA; V: TRBV19; D: TRBD1; J: TRBJ2-2; DNA: TGTGCCAGTAGTGCGCTCCCGGGACAGAGTGGGACCGGGGAGCTGTTTTTT; CDR3: CASSALPGQSGTGELFF
size: NA; V: TRBV9; D: TRBD2; J: TRBJ2-5; DNA: TGTGCCAGCAGCGATAGCGGGGGGGCCGGAGAGACCCAGTACTTC; CDR3: CASSDSGGAGETQYF
size: once; V: TRBV4-1; D: TRBD2; J: TRBJ2-3; DNA: TGCGCCAGCAGCCCGTCGGGACTAGCGGGGGGAGGCACAGATACGCAGTATTTT; CDR3: CASSPSGLAGGGTDTQYF
size: NA; V: TRBV18; D: NA; J: TRBJ2-5; DNA: TGTGCCAGCTCACCACTGGCGGGGGAGACCCAGTACTTC; CDR3: CASSPLAGETQYF
size: NA; V: TRBV7-3; D: TRBD1; J: TRBJ2-2; DNA: TGTGCCAGCAGCTTAACGTATAGGGGACAGGGAAACACCGGGGAGCTGTTTTTT; CDR3: CASSLTYRGQGNTGELFF
size: NA; V: TRBV10-2; D: TRBD2; J: TRBJ2-3; DNA: TGCGCCAGCAGTGTGAGTAGCGGGGGGGCGGATACGCAGTATTTT; CDR3: CASSVSSGGADTQYF